This T cell receptor beta chain was found in a study of PD-1 blockade in classical Hodgkin lymphoma. Libraries were prepared by immunoSEQ multiplex PCR; TCRdb keeps only in-frame clonotypes and omits some of them. The data show 40,000 to 45,000 clones, around 80% seen once. Germline values: CDR1 MRHNA, CDR2 SNTAGT. V shed 8 bases, J shed 4 bases, and the junction held 7 bases outside the gene matches. This CDR3 contains 14 residues. Every patient experienced relapse after autologous stem cell transplantation, and brentuximab vedotin exposure varied. Under best response, outcomes were complete response, partial response or progressive disease.

The input for sequencing was peripheral blood mononuclear cells (PBMCs), taken at baseline. This clonotype was sampled from a human donor with classical Hodgkin lymphoma. The V and J genes are TRBV6-4 and TRBJ1-4; 7 bases line up with TRBD1. The CDR3 DNA sequence: TGTGCCAGCCCGACAGGGTCTAGTAATGAAAAACTGTTTTTT. Its translation is CASPTGSSNEKLFF.